The 30 T cell receptor beta chains in this list originate from one sample, sequenced in a study of OX40 agonist ivuxolimab in advanced cancers. Profiling relied on immunoSEQ multiplex PCR, and the TCRdb table lists in-frame clones only, not all of them. The sample records about 53,000 clones, roughly four fifths being singletons. The sequences come from CD4+ or CD8+ T cells sorted from blood, collected in a trial of the OX40 agonist ivuxolimab. The source is an adult with an advanced solid tumor such as melanoma, head and neck, liver or kidney cancer.

This sequence joins TRBV11-2 and TRBJ2-1; possibly TRBD1 for D (7 bases). Trimming left V 4 bases short and J 8 bases short, with 24 bases between. This CDR3 is built from 17 residues. The germline gives CDR1 SGHAT, CDR2 FQNNGV. The CDR3 sequence: CASSSRQGGKFRDEQFF. The CDR3 DNA reads TGTGCCAGCAGCTCCCGACAGGGAGGTAAATTTAGGGATGAGCAGTTCTTC. Using reference TRBV11-2 and TRBJ2-1 for the parts outside the CDR3, the full variable domain is EAGVAQSPRYKIIEKRQSVAFWCNPISGHATLYWYQQILGQGPKLLIQFQNNGVVDDSQLPKDRFSAERLKGVDSTLKIQPAKLEDSAVYLCASSSRQGGKFRDEQFFGPGTRLTVL.

The V call is TRBV19, the J call TRBJ1-1; D unresolved. The germline V and J ends were trimmed by 3 bases and 6 bases, with 14 bases remaining between them. CDR3 size: 14 residues. Germline V lookup: CDR1 LNHDA, CDR2 SQIVND (reference sequence). The CDR3 loop is CASSIQVGVAEAFF. CDR3 nucleotides: TGTGCCAGTAGTATTCAGGTTGGGGTGGCTGAAGCTTTCTTT.

The sample holds a few counts of this clone. The J gene is TRBJ2-2, the V gene TRBV11-2; possible D gene TRBD1, 5 bases. Between the trimmed V and J ends, which lost 5 bases and 3 bases, there was a span of 13 bases. From germline, CDR1 is SGHAT and CDR2 FQNNGV. This CDR3 has 15 residues. The CDR3 protein is CASSPVAGHTGELFF. The CDR3 DNA follows: TGTGCCAGCAGCCCCGTGGCAGGGCACACCGGGGAGCTGTTTTTT.

The CDR3 DNA reads TGTGCCAGTAGTATTAGGTGGACTAGAAACACAGATACGCAGTATTTT. Its translation is CASSIRWTRNTDTQYF. J is TRBJ2-3 and V is TRBV19; 7 bases agree with TRBD2. With 3 bases clipped from V and 2 bases from J, the junction kept 8 bases outside the gene matches. The CDR3 is 16 residues long. Per germline, CDR1 LNHDA and CDR2 SQIVND (reference sequence).

This clone was seen just once. The chain recombines TRBV5-6 with TRBJ2-6, with D possibly being TRBD2 (6 bases). Trimming took off 2 bases at V and 2 bases at J, with 8 bases between the two ends. In germline, CDR1 is SGHDT, CDR2 YYEEEE. The CDR3 runs to 15 residues. The CDR3 sequence is CASSFGGTGANVLTF. The CDR3 DNA reads TGTGCCAGCAGCTTCGGAGGGACTGGGGCCAACGTCCTGACTTTC.

J is TRBJ1-5 and V is TRBV19, with TRBD1 identical over 9 bases. The germline gives CDR1 LNHDA, CDR2 SQIVND (reference sequence). The CDR3 runs 15 residues. Unmatched junction bases numbered 11, after V lost 8 bases and J lost 6 bases. In DNA form, the CDR3 reads TGTGCCAGTCGATTGGACAGGGGAGAGAGTCAGCCCCAGCATTTT. Encoded protein: CASRLDRGESQPQHF. The full variable domain, with the rest looked up from reference TRBV19 and TRBJ1-5, is DGGITQSPKYLFRKEGQNVTLSCEQNLNHDAMYWYRQDPGQGLRLIYYSQIVNDFQKGDIAEGYSVSREKKESFPLTVTSAQKNPTAFYLCASRLDRGESQPQHFGDGTRLSIL.

This sequence joins TRBV9 and TRBJ2-1; D possibly corresponds to TRBD2 (6 bases). The ends were cut back, 3 bases at V and 0 bases at J, with 10 bases in the middle. Germline lookup yields CDR1 SGDLS and CDR2 YYNGEE. This CDR3 spans 15 amino acids. The CDR3 loop reads CASSAGGNSYNEQFF. The DNA of the CDR3 is TGTGCCAGCAGCGCTGGGGGGAACTCCTACAATGAGCAGTTCTTC.

This rearrangement joins TRBV18 to TRBJ2-7; TRBD2 matches 7 bases. The CDR3 covers 18 residues. Germline V gives CDR1 KGHSH, CDR2 LQKENI. Trimming took 0 bases from V and 0 from J; bases not matched to a gene: 11. CDR3: CASSPPSSGVTNSYEQYF. The CDR3 DNA sequence: TGTGCCAGCTCACCACCGTCCAGCGGGGTGACCAACTCCTACGAGCAGTACTTC.

V and J are TRBV19 and TRBJ2-2; D may be TRBD2 (6 bases). CDR3 length equals 15 residues. Germline V gives CDR1 LNHDA, CDR2 SQIVND (reference sequence). The germline V and J ends were trimmed by 5 bases and 0 bases, with 10 bases remaining between them. The CDR3 here is CASSSGTANTGELFF. CDR3 nucleotide sequence: TGTGCCAGTAGTTCCGGGACTGCGAACACCGGGGAGCTGTTTTTT.

This chain uses TRBV4-2 with TRBJ2-7; D unresolved. V was shortened by 4 bases and J by 2 bases, with 9 bases between the two germline ends. From germline, CDR1 is LGHNA and CDR2 YNFKEQ. The CDR3 is made up of 13 amino acids. The CDR3 spells CASSRLRAYEQYF. In DNA, the CDR3 is TGTGCCAGCAGCCGCCTACGCGCCTACGAGCAGTACTTC.

V gene TRBV28 combines with J gene TRBJ1-5, with a weak D call TRBD1 (6 bases). Trimming removed 5 bases from V and 9 bases from J, with 17 bases in between. CDR3 length equals 14 residues. The germline gives CDR1 MDHEN, CDR2 SYDVKM. The CDR3 is CASSLGGWGRPQHF. Here the CDR3 DNA reads TGTGCCAGCAGTCTAGGGGGTTGGGGGCGGCCCCAGCATTTT.

This sequence joins TRBV30 and TRBJ2-2; possibly TRBD1 or TRBD2 for D (5 bases each). Trimming shortened V by 0 bases and J by 6 bases, and 8 bases separated the two germline ends. Germline V gene data show CDR1 as GTSNPN and CDR2 as SVGIG (reference sequence). There are 13 residues in the CDR3. The CDR3 sequence: CAWSVRGAGELFF. In DNA, the CDR3 is TGTGCCTGGAGTGTACGAGGGGCCGGGGAGCTGTTTTTT.

V gene TRBV29-1 combines with J gene TRBJ2-1; 9 bases match TRBD1. Trimming took 3 bases from V and 9 from J; bases not matched to a gene: 9. CDR1 and CDR2 (germline): SQVTM, ANQGSEA. The CDR3 contains 14 residues. In DNA, the CDR3 is TGCAGCGTTGAGGGGGGGACAGGGATCGCTGAGCAGTTCTTC. Translation: CSVEGGTGIAEQFF.

This sequence joins TRBV12-2 and TRBJ2-2; TRBD2, the table's D call, lacks a check against the DNA. TRBV12-2 is assigned pseudogene status. The CDR3 extends over 18 amino acids. CDR3 residues: CASRLGPRDLSNTGELFF. CDR3 nucleotide sequence: TGTGCAAGTCGCTTAGGGCCCAGGGACTTATCGAACACCGGGGAGCTGTTTTTT.

This sequence joins TRBV7-8 and TRBJ2-3; weak D call: TRBD1 (5 bases). Per germline, CDR1 SGHVS and CDR2 FQNEAQ. This CDR3 has 15 amino acids. Trimming pared 7 bases from V and 0 bases from J, leaving 14 bases between. CDR3 sequence reads: CASTAGGASTDTQYF. In nucleotides, the CDR3 is TGTGCCAGCACCGCAGGTGGGGCAAGCACAGATACGCAGTATTTT.

The rearrangement uses TRBV11-2 and TRBJ1-2; no firm D call. Germline CDR1 SGHAT, CDR2 FQNNGV. The V gene lost 3 bases and the J gene lost 5 bases, with 22 bases spanning the gap. The CDR3 runs to 17 residues. The CDR3 spells CASSLAGVGPRLYGYTF. The DNA of the CDR3 is TGTGCCAGCAGCTTGGCCGGAGTTGGACCGAGACTTTATGGCTACACCTTC.

In nucleotides, the CDR3 is TGTGCCAGCAGCTTGGACAGCCCCACGCAGTATTTT. Protein sequence: CASSLDSPTQYF. The rearrangement links TRBV5-5 to TRBJ2-3; D is uncertain. This CDR3 has 12 residues. Germline CDR1 reads SGHKS; CDR2 reads YYEKEE (reference sequence). The V and J ends lost 0 bases and 9 bases respectively, with 8 bases between them.

The CDR3 spells CASSLKGTVKLETQYF. DNA of the CDR3: TGTGCCAGCAGCTTAAAGGGGACAGTTAAATTAGAGACCCAGTACTTC. The chain has TRBV7-3 and TRBJ2-5; 7 nucleotides agree with TRBD1. This CDR3 is 16 amino acids long. Trimming cost V 1 base and J 4 bases; bases outside gene matches: 9. Germline V lookup: CDR1 SGHTA, CDR2 FQGTGA.

The chain combines TRBV4-1 with TRBJ1-4; possible D gene TRBD1, 6 bases. The germline gives CDR1 MGHRA, CDR2 YSYEKL. Trimming cost V 3 bases and J 2 bases, with 13 bases left between them. The CDR3 has 16 amino acids. This chain's CDR3 is CASSQSRGATNEKLFF. The DNA of the CDR3 is TGCGCCAGCAGCCAGTCGAGGGGGGCCACTAATGAAAAACTGTTTTTT.

The J gene is TRBJ1-2, the V gene TRBV6-4; D may be TRBD1 (5 bases). CDR1 and CDR2 (germline): MRHNA, SNTAGT. V dropped 10 bases and J dropped 4 bases, with 13 bases sitting between them. This CDR3 has 12 amino acids. The CDR3 sequence: CATRDRGYGYTF. CDR3 coding DNA: TGTGCCACCCGGGACCGGGGCTATGGCTACACCTTC.

This rearrangement joins TRBV9 to TRBJ2-2; D is unclear. This CDR3 region has 15 residues. Germline CDR1 is SGDLS and CDR2 is YYNGEE. Trimming pared 0 bases from V and 5 bases from J, leaving 11 bases between. CDR3 DNA: TGTGCCAGCAGCGTAGCGGGCAGCCTAACCGGGGAGCTGTTTTTT. Translated: CASSVAGSLTGELFF.

V gene TRBV15 combines with J gene TRBJ1-5; maybe TRBD1 (6 bases). The CDR3 is made up of 15 amino acids. Germline CDR1 reads LNHNV; CDR2 reads YYDKDF (reference sequence). Deletions cut 0 bases from V and 6 bases from J, with 12 bases between. The CDR3 spells CATSRDRGDIQPQHF. The CDR3 nucleotides read TGTGCCACCAGCAGAGATCGGGGGGACATTCAGCCCCAGCATTTT.

This chain links TRBV4-2 with TRBJ1-2, with D hard to call. Per germline, CDR1 LGHNA and CDR2 YNFKEQ. Trimming shortened V by 1 base and J by 5 bases, and 5 bases separated the two germline ends. This CDR3 is 12 amino acids long. CDR3 in DNA: TGTGCCAGCAGCCAAGCTACGTATGGCTACACCTTC. The encoded protein is CASSQATYGYTF.

The chain recombines TRBV4-2 with TRBJ1-5; maybe TRBD1 (5 bases). The CDR3 runs to 15 residues. Trimming left V 1 base short and J 2 bases short, with 9 bases between. Germline V gives CDR1 LGHNA, CDR2 YNFKEQ. In DNA form, the CDR3 reads TGTGCCAGCAGCCAAGGGACATCGCGCAATCAGCCCCAGCATTTT. Its translation is CASSQGTSRNQPQHF.

The chain links TRBV5-1 to TRBJ1-1; no reliable D call. The CDR3 is made up of 13 amino acids. The ends were cut back, 4 bases at V and 1 base at J, with 8 bases in the middle. Germline V gene sequence: CDR1 SGHRS, CDR2 YFSETQ. The chain's CDR3 is CASSTEGNTEAFF. The CDR3 DNA follows: TGCGCCAGCAGCACCGAGGGGAACACTGAAGCTTTCTTT.

V is TRBV2 and J is TRBJ2-5; no reliable D call. The germline gives CDR1 SNHLY, CDR2 FYNNEI. CDR3 length: 16 residues. V lost 3 bases and J lost 3, with 17 bases in between. The CDR3 nucleotides read TGTGCCAGCAGTGAGCAAATGGGATCGGTGGAAGAGACCCAGTACTTC. Translation gives CASSEQMGSVEETQYF.

This chain joins TRBV7-9 and TRBJ1-1, with D unclear. Trimming removed 2 bases at V and 1 base at J, with 11 bases between. Germline CDR1 and CDR2: SEHNR and FQNEAQ (reference sequence). The CDR3 spans 15 residues. The CDR3 loop is CASSLLVPSNTEAFF. For the CDR3, the DNA is TGTGCCAGCAGCTTATTAGTTCCGTCGAACACTGAAGCTTTCTTT.

The V call is TRBV30, the J call TRBJ1-6; unclear D gene. The CDR3 covers 13 residues. CDR1 and CDR2 (germline): GTSNPN, SVGIG (reference sequence). Trimming cost V 4 bases and J 0 bases, with 4 bases left between them. Written as DNA, the CDR3 is TGTGCCTGGACTAGCTCCTATAATTCACCCCTCCACTTT. It encodes CAWTSSYNSPLHF. The full variable domain, completed using reference TRBV30 and TRBJ1-6, is SQTIHQWPATLVQPVGSPLSLECTVEGTSNPNLYWYRQAAGRGLQLLFYSVGIGQISSEVPQNLSASRPQDRQFILSSKKLLLSDSGFYLCAWTSSYNSPLHFGNGTRLTVT.

This clone was seen just once. This chain joins TRBV5-1 and TRBJ1-1; 11 bases fit TRBD1. This CDR3 is built from 15 residues. J lost 5 bases, V lost 4 bases, and 7 bases had no gene match. Germline CDR1 is SGHRS and CDR2 is YFSETQ. Here the CDR3 DNA reads TGCGCCAGCAGCAGAGGACAGGGGGCTCGGACTGAAGCTTTCTTT. Residues: CASSRGQGARTEAFF.

This chain joins TRBV14 and TRBJ2-5, with 9 nucleotides matching TRBD1. The CDR3 consists of 15 residues. Looked up from germline, CDR1 is SGHDN and CDR2 is FVKESK. The V and J ends lost 4 bases and 5 bases, in that order; junction bases with no gene match: 8. CDR3 residues: CASSLSQGARETQYF. The CDR3 DNA sequence: TGTGCCAGCAGCCTTTCACAGGGGGCGAGGGAGACCCAGTACTTC.